One sample yielded the 20 T cell receptor beta chains listed below, sequenced in a study of blood T cell repertoires in COVID-19. Using immunoSEQ multiplex PCR, the repertoire was profiled, and TCRdb retains in-frame clones only, with some absent. The sample has 230,000 or so clones, 70% to 90% seen once. The sample taken for sequencing was PBMCs or T cells enriched from blood (not recorded which). These receptors were taken from a woman aged 40 to 50 with acute COVID-19.

The J gene is TRBJ2-1, the V gene TRBV14, with TRBD1 as a possible D gene (6 bases). Trimming took off 0 bases at V and 15 bases at J, with 15 bases between the two ends. Germline assignment: CDR1 SGHDN and CDR2 FVKESK. CDR3 size: 13 residues. The chain's CDR3 is CASSQDGIGGLFF. The CDR3 DNA reads as TGTGCCAGCAGCCAAGATGGTATAGGGGGTCTGTTCTTC.

The chain uses TRBV12-5 and TRBJ2-3, with 11 bases lining up with TRBD2. The V segment lost 5 bases and the J segment 9 bases; nucleotides outside the gene matches: 4. Looked up from germline, CDR1 is LGHNT and CDR2 is FRNRAP. The CDR3 has 13 amino acids. The chain's CDR3 is CASGPSGRLTQYF. The CDR3 coding sequence is TGTGCTAGTGGTCCTAGCGGGAGGCTAACGCAGTATTTT.

The rearrangement joins TRBV5-1 to TRBJ2-5, with TRBD1 matching over 7 bases. V was pared by 3 bases and J by 2 bases, with 10 bases of the junction left unmatched. Per the germline V gene, CDR1 is SGHRS and CDR2 is YFSETQ. CDR3 size: 16 residues. The CDR3 DNA is TGCGCCAGCAGCTCGGGACAGTTAACGATTCAAGAGACCCAGTACTTC. This codes for CASSSGQLTIQETQYF.

To note about this clone: The junction departs from the called germline gene at one end, perhaps through a read error. This sequence joins TRBV10-2 and TRBJ2-7; 11 bases map to TRBD1. The CDR3 runs to 11 residues. Germline CDR1 reads WSHSY; CDR2 reads SAAADI. CDR3 in DNA: TGCGCCAGCGAATCCCAGGGACAGGGGGTCTTC. This sequence encodes CASESQGQGVF.

This chain links TRBV5-1 with TRBJ2-4, with 10 bases identical to TRBD2. The CDR3 covers 15 residues. V was clipped by 1 base and J by 10 bases; unmatched bases: 8. Germline CDR1 SGHRS, CDR2 YFSETQ. CDR3 protein: CASSLTSGETSIQYF. CDR3 DNA sequence: TGCGCCAGCAGCTTGACTAGCGGGGAAACCTCAATTCAGTACTTC.

The chain is built from TRBV10-1 and TRBJ2-1; D is possibly TRBD1 (6 bases). The CDR3 is made up of 17 amino acids. The germline V and J ends were trimmed by 4 bases and 2 bases, with 18 bases remaining between them. Germline values: CDR1 WNHNN, CDR2 SYGVQD (reference sequence). The CDR3 is CASSGGPVGPPYNEQFF. CDR3 DNA: TGCGCCAGCAGTGGGGGGCCGGTGGGACCGCCCTACAATGAGCAGTTCTTC.

The chain's CDR3 is CASSQYAGNYGYTF. The CDR3 DNA is TGTGCCAGCAGCCAATATGCGGGGAACTATGGCTACACCTTC. The chain recombines TRBV3-1 (or the pseudogene TRBV3-2) with TRBJ1-2, with no clear D. The germline CDR1 and CDR2 sequences are LGHDT and YNNKEL (reference sequence). Trimming cost V 2 bases and J 2 bases, with 9 bases left between them. This CDR3 spans 14 amino acids.

This sequence joins TRBV5-1 and TRBJ1-1, with D perhaps matching TRBD1 (6 bases). CDR3 length equals 15 residues. V shed 3 bases and J shed 1 base, with 13 bases lying between them. Germline V CDR1 and CDR2: SGHRS, YFSETQ. Here the CDR3 reads CASSWGTTRNTEAFF. Written as DNA, the CDR3 is TGCGCCAGCAGCTGGGGGACAACCCGGAACACTGAAGCTTTCTTT.

This clone was observed a handful of times. This chain links TRBV19 with TRBJ2-4; D might be TRBD2 (5 bases). Germline-derived CDR1 and CDR2 are LNHDA and SQIVND (reference sequence). V gave up 0 bases and J gave up 8 bases, with 11 bases separating them. The CDR3 runs 14 residues. The CDR3 sequence is CASSIDDTRDIQYF. CDR3 nucleotides: TGTGCCAGTAGTATAGACGACACTAGGGACATTCAGTACTTC.

The J gene is TRBJ1-3, the V gene TRBV4-3, with a tentative D call TRBD1 (5 bases). The germline gives CDR1 LGHNA, CDR2 YSLEER. Trimming took off 0 bases at V and 2 bases at J, with 8 bases between the two ends. The CDR3 covers 15 residues. The CDR3 nucleotides read TGCGCCAGCAGCCAAGATCCAGGGCCTGGAAACACCATATATTTT. It yields the protein CASSQDPGPGNTIYF.

The rearrangement links TRBV5-1 to TRBJ2-6; TRBD1 matches at 9 bases. CDR1 and CDR2 (germline): SGHRS, YFSETQ. Trimming took 1 base from V and 4 from J; bases not matched to a gene: 12. CDR3 length: 19 residues. The CDR3 here is CASSLSRPGTGYGANVLTF. In nucleotides, the CDR3 is TGCGCCAGCAGCTTGTCCCGTCCCGGGACAGGGTACGGGGCCAACGTCCTGACTTTC.

V and J are TRBV6-6 and TRBJ1-3, with 9 bases identical to TRBD1. The length of the CDR3 is 16 residues. V trimming: 4 bases; J trimming: 4 bases; junction bases outside the gene matches: 8. CDR1 and CDR2 (germline): MNHNY, SVGAGI (reference sequence). Written as DNA, the CDR3 is TGTGCCAGCAGTTTTGACAGGGGGTTGACAGGAAACACCATATATTTT. Its translation is CASSFDRGLTGNTIYF.

The J gene is TRBJ2-1, the V gene TRBV7-9, with 9 bases that match TRBD2. The CDR3 contains 17 residues. Trimming cost V 5 bases and J 8 bases; bases outside gene matches: 16. The germline V gene encodes CDR1 SEHNR and CDR2 FQNEAQ (reference sequence). CDR3 bases: TGTGCCAGCAGCCCACCACTTGCAGCGGGAGGTGAATATGAGCAGTTCTTC. Amino acids: CASSPPLAAGGEYEQFF. The full variable domain, its missing parts supplied by reference TRBV7-9 and TRBJ2-1, is DTGVSQNPRHKITKRGQNVTFRCDPISEHNRLYWYRQTLGQGPEFLTYFQNEAQLEKSRLLSDRFSAERPKGSFSTLEIQRTEQGDSAMYLCASSPPLAAGGEYEQFFGPGTRLTVL.

V is TRBV29-1 and J is TRBJ1-2; D might be TRBD1 (6 bases). The CDR3 spans 11 residues. The ends were cut back, 4 bases at V and 7 bases at J, with 10 bases in the middle. The germline CDR1 and CDR2 sequences are SQVTM and ANQGSEA. CDR3 sequence reads: CSVVQGGGYTF. The CDR3 coding sequence is TGCAGCGTTGTCCAAGGGGGTGGCTACACCTTC.

This clone was seen just once. This rearrangement joins TRBV11-2 to TRBJ1-2; no clear D. This CDR3 has 14 residues. The germline gives CDR1 SGHAT, CDR2 FQNNGV. V lost 2 bases, J lost 4 bases, and 11 bases lay in between. In DNA, the CDR3 is TGTGCCAGCAGCTTAACGGGAGAAGCCTATGGCTACACCTTC. Its translation is CASSLTGEAYGYTF.

This clone was counted only a few times. V is TRBV19 and J is TRBJ1-2; possible D gene TRBD1, 6 bases. This CDR3 has 16 amino acids. Trimming shortened V by 3 bases and J by 5 bases, and 19 bases separated the two germline ends. Germline assignment: CDR1 LNHDA and CDR2 SQIVND (reference sequence). The CDR3 sequence: CASSIAGGGLFYGYTF. CDR3 coding DNA: TGTGCCAGTAGTATTGCCGGCGGGGGCCTTTTTTATGGCTACACCTTC.

This chain connects TRBV14 to TRBJ1-1; tentative D call: TRBD1 (5 bases). Trimming cost V 5 bases and J 5 bases, with 18 bases left between them. CDR1 SGHDN and CDR2 FVKESK come from the germline V gene. CDR3 length equals 15 residues. The CDR3 loop reads CASSARMGGRTEAFF. As DNA, the CDR3 is TGTGCCAGCAGCGCTAGGATGGGGGGAAGAACTGAAGCTTTCTTT.

The chain employs TRBV6-5 and TRBJ1-5, with 9 bases fitting TRBD1. Germline V CDR1 and CDR2: MNHEY, SVGAGI. Germline trimming cut 9 bases from V and 7 bases from J; bases unmatched to any gene: 13. This CDR3 region has 15 residues. The CDR3 DNA follows: TGTGCCAGTAAGCTTGGACAGGGGCTAGGGCAGCCCCAGCATTTT. Amino acids: CASKLGQGLGQPQHF.

The CDR3 DNA reads as TGTGCCAGCAGGAAACTCAACGGGGAGCTGTTTTTT. This codes for CASRKLNGELFF. V gene TRBV7-2 combines with J gene TRBJ2-2; D is undetermined. Germline V gene data show CDR1 as SGHTA and CDR2 as FQGNSA. Between the trimmed V and J ends, which lost 6 bases and 7 bases, there was a span of 9 bases. The CDR3 runs 12 residues.

This clone appeared a single time. The chain couples TRBV7-9 to TRBJ1-3; 9 bases map to TRBD1. This CDR3 has 16 amino acids. Germline lookup yields CDR1 SEHNR and CDR2 FQNEAQ (reference sequence). V lost 5 bases, J lost 4 bases, and 9 bases stayed unmatched. CDR3 in amino acids: CASSDGQGTSGNTIYF. CDR3 nucleotide sequence: TGTGCCAGCAGCGACGGACAGGGGACGTCCGGAAACACCATATATTTT.